A selection of T cell receptor beta chains follows, all from one sample in a study of OX40 agonist ivuxolimab in advanced cancers. The assay was immunoSEQ multiplex PCR, and TCRdb's table has in-frame clones only and misses some. The sample holds about 67,000 clones, about 90% seen once. Sequencing was performed on CD4+ or CD8+ T cells sorted from blood, taken in a trial of the OX40 agonist ivuxolimab. Receptors originate from an adult with an advanced solid tumor such as melanoma, head and neck, liver or kidney cancer. Each CDR3 is given with its conserved first and last residue. Fields, in order: J gene, D gene, V gene, clone size, CDR3 protein, CDR3 DNA. A D gene is named only where the DNA matches it firmly. The size of a clone is reported for some rows only, either as once, few or many, or as a class for expanded clones.

TRBJ1-3,.,TRBV2,.,CASSEWGAAGNTIYF,TGTGCCAGCAGTGAATGGGGGGCGGCGGGAAACACCATATATTTT
TRBJ1-2,.,TRBV28,.,CASSRPGPANYGYTF,TGTGCCAGCAGCCGACCGGGACCAGCTAACTATGGCTACACCTTC
TRBJ2-1,.,TRBV7-9,once,CASSLVAAGNEQFF,TGTGCCAGCAGCTTAGTGGCGGCGGGTAATGAGCAGTTCTTC
TRBJ1-2,.,TRBV28,.,CASTLGTAYNGYTF,TGTGCCAGCACCCTCGGGACGGCTTATAATGGCTACACCTTC
TRBJ2-7,TRBD2,TRBV7-2,.,CASSLYPPRAGGSYEQYF,TGTGCCAGCAGCCTTTACCCCCCAAGAGCGGGGGGATCCTACGAGCAGTACTTC
TRBJ1-4,.,TRBV6-1,.,CASSVQADVNEKLFF,TGTGCCAGCAGTGTACAAGCAGATGTGAATGAAAAACTGTTTTTT
TRBJ2-7,TRBD1,TRBV9,.,CASSDLQGREQYF,TGTGCCAGCAGCGACCTACAGGGGCGCGAGCAGTACTTC
TRBJ2-1,.,TRBV7-3,.,CASSLDVGADEQFF,TGTGCCAGCAGCTTAGATGTGGGAGCTGATGAGCAGTTCTTC
TRBJ1-1,TRBD1,TRBV30,.,CAWRNRQGLNTEAFF,TGTGCCTGGAGGAATAGACAGGGGTTGAACACTGAAGCTTTCTTT
TRBJ2-3,.,TRBV9,.,CASSVGGPPDTQYF,TGTGCCAGCAGCGTAGGGGGGCCCCCCGATACGCAGTATTTT
TRBJ2-3,TRBD2,TRBV5-4,once,CASSIGTSGGPTDTQYF,TGTGCCAGCAGCATCGGGACTAGCGGGGGTCCTACAGATACGCAGTATTTT
TRBJ2-3,TRBD2,TRBV27,.,CASSPAGLARPGTDTQYF,TGTGCCAGCAGTCCTGCGGGACTAGCGAGGCCCGGCACAGATACGCAGTATTTT
TRBJ1-1,.,TRBV9,.,CASSGDGQNTEAFF,TGTGCCAGCAGCGGTGACGGTCAGAACACTGAAGCTTTCTTT
TRBJ2-7,TRBD2,TRBV5-1,once,CASSIGLGAYEQYF,TGCGCCAGCAGCATAGGACTAGGGGCCTACGAGCAGTACTTC
TRBJ2-7,.,TRBV28,.,CASSKKTGPSDEQYF,TGTGCCAGCAGTAAAAAGACAGGGCCTAGCGACGAGCAGTACTTC
TRBJ1-2,.,TRBV5-6,.,CASSKTGYGYTF,TGTGCCAGCAGTAAAACAGGGTATGGCTACACCTTC
TRBJ2-3,.,TRBV4-1,.,CASSQGRGDTQYF,TGCGCCAGCAGCCAAGGGCGGGGAGATACGCAGTATTTT
TRBJ2-7,TRBD2,TRBV11-3,.,CASSKGLTYEQYF,TGTGCCAGCAGCAAGGGACTAACATACGAGCAGTACTTC
TRBJ1-5,.,TRBV5-6,.,CASSLVASNQPQHF,TGTGCCAGCAGCTTGGTGGCATCCAATCAGCCCCAGCATTTT
TRBJ2-7,.,TRBV18,.,CASSPGQYEQYF,TGTGCCAGCTCACCGGGACAATACGAGCAGTACTTC
TRBJ2-6,.,TRBV27,once,CASSASGGSGANVLTF,TGTGCCAGCAGTGCCTCAGGGGGGAGCGGGGCCAACGTCCTGACTTTC
TRBJ1-2,.,TRBV28,few,CASSANGQATNYGYTF,TGTGCCAGCAGTGCAAACGGGCAGGCCACTAACTATGGCTACACCTTC
TRBJ2-5,TRBD2,TRBV11-2,.,CASSLSGSRSPTQYF,TGTGCCAGCAGCTTAAGCGGGAGTCGGAGTCCGACCCAGTACTTC
TRBJ1-3,.,TRBV6-4,few,CASSVDRLIVSGNTIYF,TGTGCCAGCAGTGTAGACAGGCTAATCGTCTCTGGAAACACCATATATTTT
TRBJ1-2,TRBD1,TRBV5-1,.,CASSRDRADYGYTF,TGCGCCAGCAGCCGGGACAGGGCGGACTATGGCTACACCTTC
TRBJ2-7,.,TRBV6-6,.,CASSSQGRRSYEQYF,TGTGCCAGCAGCTCCCAGGGACGGCGGAGCTACGAGCAGTACTTC
TRBJ2-2,.,TRBV5-8,.,CASSLGRTSFPGELFF,TGTGCCAGCAGCTTGGGTAGGACTTCGTTCCCCGGGGAGCTGTTTTTT
TRBJ1-2,TRBD1,TRBV19,.,CASSDRGQRNGYTF,TGTGCCAGTAGCGACAGGGGGCAAAGGAATGGCTACACCTTC
TRBJ2-2,TRBD2,TRBV27,once,CASSLTGTRNTGELFF,TGTGCCAGCAGTCTAACCGGGACTAGGAACACCGGGGAGCTGTTTTTT
TRBJ2-2,.,TRBV19,once,CASKGVDVLTGELFF,TGTGCCAGTAAGGGGGTTGACGTCTTGACCGGGGAGCTGTTTTTT
TRBJ2-7,.,TRBV11-3,.,CASSLGSYEQYF,TGTGCCAGCAGCTTAGGATCCTACGAGCAGTACTTC
TRBJ2-7,.,TRBV21-1,.,CASPPGQRLSSYEQYF,TGTGCCAGCCCCCCGGGCCAGCGTTTAAGCTCCTACGAGCAGTACTTC
TRBJ2-5,TRBD2,TRBV4-2,.,CASSQGLAGAGETQYF,TGTGCCAGCAGCCAGGGACTAGCGGGGGCTGGGGAGACCCAGTACTTC
TRBJ2-7,TRBD1,TRBV19,.,CASRSQGAGGEQYF,TGTGCCAGTAGGAGTCAGGGGGCAGGCGGAGAGCAGTACTTC
TRBJ2-3,TRBD2,TRBV28,.,CASSPGTNTDTQYF,TGTGCCAGCAGTCCGGGGACTAACACAGATACGCAGTATTTT
TRBJ2-7,.,TRBV5-1,.,CASSGGQPYEQYF,TGCGCCAGCAGTGGCGGACAGCCATACGAGCAGTACTTC
TRBJ1-2,.,TRBV30,.,CAWTWDFYGYTF,TGTGCCTGGACTTGGGACTTCTATGGCTACACCTTC
TRBJ2-7,TRBD2,TRBV7-8,once,CASSRGRALDEQYF,TGTGCCAGCAGCCGCGGGAGGGCCTTGGACGAGCAGTACTTC
TRBJ2-7,TRBD1,TRBV28,.,CASSLRLDRPYEQYF,TGTGCCAGCAGTTTAAGATTGGACAGGCCCTACGAGCAGTACTTC
TRBJ2-2,.,TRBV2,.,CASRGGGTTGELFF,TGTGCCAGCAGGGGCGGAGGGACCACCGGGGAGCTGTTTTTT
TRBJ1-1,TRBD1,TRBV28,.,CASSRTGTGGSRITEAFF,TGTGCCAGCAGTCGTACCGGGACAGGGGGCTCGAGGATCACTGAAGCTTTCTTT
TRBJ2-1,TRBD2,TRBV30,.,CAWHGLAGGYNEQFF,TGTGCCTGGCACGGACTAGCGGGGGGTTACAATGAGCAGTTCTTC
TRBJ1-3,.,TRBV7-9,.,CASSLEAARLSSGNTIYF,TGTGCCAGCAGCTTAGAGGCGGCGAGATTGAGCTCTGGAAACACCATATATTTT
TRBJ2-1,TRBD2,TRBV5-1,.,CASSLGLASYNEQFF,TGCGCCAGCAGCTTGGGACTAGCTAGCTACAATGAGCAGTTCTTC
TRBJ1-1,.,TRBV28,.,CASSFLPSKAFF,TGTGCCAGCAGTTTCTTACCAAGTAAAGCTTTCTTT
TRBJ2-2,TRBD2,TRBV9,.,CASSGLNGRGRTGELFF,TGTGCCAGCAGCGGACTAAATGGGAGGGGTAGGACCGGGGAGCTGTTTTTT
TRBJ1-2,.,TRBV19,.,CASSDDSRGGIAGYTF,TGTGCCAGTAGTGACGACAGTAGGGGGGGAATCGCGGGCTACACCTTC
TRBJ1-1,.,TRBV9,.,CASSVVEGLNTEAFF,TGTGCCAGCAGCGTAGTGGAGGGTCTGAACACTGAAGCTTTCTTT
TRBJ2-1,TRBD1,TRBV5-1,.,CASSVNRGINEQFF,TGCGCCAGCAGCGTCAACAGGGGGATTAATGAGCAGTTCTTC
TRBJ1-6,.,TRBV16,.,CASSQSGTSLHF,TGTGCCAGCAGCCAATCCGGGACTTCCCTCCACTTT
TRBJ2-2,TRBD1,TRBV9,.,CASSAQTGGGNTGELFF,TGTGCCAGCAGCGCCCAAACAGGGGGAGGGAACACCGGGGAGCTGTTTTTT
TRBJ2-1,.,TRBV5-1,.,CASSLLPYNEQFF,TGCGCCAGCAGCTTGCTACCATACAATGAGCAGTTCTTC
TRBJ2-3,.,TRBV25-1,.,CASSGSLGDTQYF,TGTGCCAGCAGTGGATCCCTCGGGGATACGCAGTATTTT
TRBJ1-2,.,TRBV6-4,.,CASSANQGGTDGYTF,TGTGCCAGCAGCGCCAACCAGGGAGGGACCGATGGCTACACCTTC
TRBJ2-7,.,TRBV30,.,CAAGRDSYEQYF,TGTGCCGCTGGACGGGACTCCTACGAGCAGTACTTC